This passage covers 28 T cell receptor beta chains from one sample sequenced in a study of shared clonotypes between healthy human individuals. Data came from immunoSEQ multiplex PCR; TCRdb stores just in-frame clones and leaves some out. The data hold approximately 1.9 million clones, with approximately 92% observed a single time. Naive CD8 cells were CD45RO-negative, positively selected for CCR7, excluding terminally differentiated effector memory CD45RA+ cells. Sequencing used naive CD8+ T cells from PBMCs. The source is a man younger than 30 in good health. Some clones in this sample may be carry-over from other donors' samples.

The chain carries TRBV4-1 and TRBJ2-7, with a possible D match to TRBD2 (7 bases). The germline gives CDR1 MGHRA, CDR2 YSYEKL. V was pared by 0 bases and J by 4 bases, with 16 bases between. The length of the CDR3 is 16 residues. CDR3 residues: CASSQDGTGGAYEQYF. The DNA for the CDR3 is TGCGCCAGCAGCCAAGATGGCACGGGGGGCGCTTACGAGCAGTACTTC.

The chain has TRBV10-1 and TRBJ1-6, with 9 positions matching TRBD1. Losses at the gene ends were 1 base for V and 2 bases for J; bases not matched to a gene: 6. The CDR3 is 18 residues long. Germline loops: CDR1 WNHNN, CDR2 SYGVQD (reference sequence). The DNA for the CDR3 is TGCGCCAGCAGTGAGTTAACAGGGGGCGCCCCCTATAATTCACCCCTCCACTTT. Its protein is CASSELTGGAPYNSPLHF.

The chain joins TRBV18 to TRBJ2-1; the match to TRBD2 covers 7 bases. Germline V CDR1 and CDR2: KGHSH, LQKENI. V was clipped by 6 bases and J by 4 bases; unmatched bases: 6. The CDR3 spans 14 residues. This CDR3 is CASSRWGGYNEQFF. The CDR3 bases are TGTGCCAGCTCGCGCTGGGGGGGATACAATGAGCAGTTCTTC.

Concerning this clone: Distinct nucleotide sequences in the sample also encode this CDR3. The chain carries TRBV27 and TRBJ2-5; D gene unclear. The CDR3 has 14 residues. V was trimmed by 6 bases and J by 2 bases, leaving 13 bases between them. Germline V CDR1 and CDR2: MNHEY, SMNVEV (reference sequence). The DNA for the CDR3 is TGTGCCAGCAGCCTTATAGGAACTCAAGAGACCCAGTACTTC. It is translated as CASSLIGTQETQYF.

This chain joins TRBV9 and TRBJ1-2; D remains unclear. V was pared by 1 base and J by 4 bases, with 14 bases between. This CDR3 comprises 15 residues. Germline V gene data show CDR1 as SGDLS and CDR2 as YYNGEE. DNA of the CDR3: TGTGCCAGCAGCGTAAATCTCGGCGGAAGCTATGGCTACACCTTC. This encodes CASSVNLGGSYGYTF.

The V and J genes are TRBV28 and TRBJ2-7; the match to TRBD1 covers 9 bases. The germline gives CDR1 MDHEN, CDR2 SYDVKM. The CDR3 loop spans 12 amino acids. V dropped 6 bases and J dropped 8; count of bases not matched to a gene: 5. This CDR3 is CASSRDRVQQYF. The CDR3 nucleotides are TGTGCCAGCAGCCGGGACAGGGTACAGCAGTACTTC.

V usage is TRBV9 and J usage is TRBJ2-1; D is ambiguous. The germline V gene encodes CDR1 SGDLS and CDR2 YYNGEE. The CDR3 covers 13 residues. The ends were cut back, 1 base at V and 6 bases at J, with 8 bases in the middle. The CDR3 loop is CASSVLHANEQFF. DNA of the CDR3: TGTGCCAGCAGCGTATTACACGCCAATGAGCAGTTCTTC.

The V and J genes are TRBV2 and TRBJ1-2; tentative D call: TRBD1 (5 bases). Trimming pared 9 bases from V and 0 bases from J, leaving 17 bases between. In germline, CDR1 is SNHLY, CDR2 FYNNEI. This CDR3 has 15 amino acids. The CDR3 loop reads CASPIAGSSNYGYTF. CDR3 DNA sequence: TGTGCCAGTCCTATCGCAGGGAGCTCTAACTATGGCTACACCTTC.

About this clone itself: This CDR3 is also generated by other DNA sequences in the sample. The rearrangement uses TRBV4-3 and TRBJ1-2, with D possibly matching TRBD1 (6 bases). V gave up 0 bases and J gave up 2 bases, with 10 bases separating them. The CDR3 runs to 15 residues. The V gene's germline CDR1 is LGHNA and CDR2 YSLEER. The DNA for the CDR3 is TGCGCCAGCAGCCAAGATCGAACAGGGAACTATGGCTACACCTTC. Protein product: CASSQDRTGNYGYTF.

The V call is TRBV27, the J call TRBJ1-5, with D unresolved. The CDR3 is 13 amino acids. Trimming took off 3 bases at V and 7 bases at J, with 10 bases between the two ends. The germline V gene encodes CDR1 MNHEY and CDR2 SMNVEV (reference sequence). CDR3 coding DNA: TGTGCCAGCAGTTTTAGTCTCTTACAGCCCCAGCATTTT. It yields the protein CASSFSLLQPQHF.

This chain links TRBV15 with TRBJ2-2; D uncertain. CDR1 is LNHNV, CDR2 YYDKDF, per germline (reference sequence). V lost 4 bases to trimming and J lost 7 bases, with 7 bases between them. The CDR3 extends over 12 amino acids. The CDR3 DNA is TGTGCCACCAGCAAGGACCACGGGGAGCTGTTTTTT. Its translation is CATSKDHGELFF. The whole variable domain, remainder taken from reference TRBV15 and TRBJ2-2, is DAMVIQNPRYQVTQFGKPVTLSCSQTLNHNVMYWYQQKSSQAPKLLFHYYDKDFNNEADTPDNFQSRRPNTSFCFLDIRSPGLGDTAMYLCATSKDHGELFFGEGSRLTVL.

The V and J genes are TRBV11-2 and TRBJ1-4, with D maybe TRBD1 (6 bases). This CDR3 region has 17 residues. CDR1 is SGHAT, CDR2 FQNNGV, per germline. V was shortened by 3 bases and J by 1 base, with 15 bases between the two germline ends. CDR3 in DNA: TGTGCCAGCAGCTTGTCCCACCAGGGGCGAACTAATGAAAAACTGTTTTTT. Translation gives CASSLSHQGRTNEKLFF.

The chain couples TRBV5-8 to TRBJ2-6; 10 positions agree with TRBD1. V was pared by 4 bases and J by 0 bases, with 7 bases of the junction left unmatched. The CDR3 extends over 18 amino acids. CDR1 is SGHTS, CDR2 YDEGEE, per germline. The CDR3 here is CASSPRDRGVSGANVLTF. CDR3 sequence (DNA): TGTGCCAGCAGCCCCCGGGACAGGGGAGTCTCTGGGGCCAACGTCCTGACTTTC.

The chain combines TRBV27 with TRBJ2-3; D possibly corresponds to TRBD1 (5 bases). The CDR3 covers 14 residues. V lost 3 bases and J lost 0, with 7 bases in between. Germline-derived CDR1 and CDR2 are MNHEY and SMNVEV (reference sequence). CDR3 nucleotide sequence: TGTGCCAGCAGTTTCGACAGAAGCACAGATACGCAGTATTTT. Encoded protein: CASSFDRSTDTQYF.

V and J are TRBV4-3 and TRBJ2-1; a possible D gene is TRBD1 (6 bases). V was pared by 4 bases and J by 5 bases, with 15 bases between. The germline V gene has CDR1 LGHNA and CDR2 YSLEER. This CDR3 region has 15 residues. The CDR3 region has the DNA TGCGCCAGCAGCCGCCTGGGGGCAGGGAACAATGAGCAGTTCTTC. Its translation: CASSRLGAGNNEQFF.

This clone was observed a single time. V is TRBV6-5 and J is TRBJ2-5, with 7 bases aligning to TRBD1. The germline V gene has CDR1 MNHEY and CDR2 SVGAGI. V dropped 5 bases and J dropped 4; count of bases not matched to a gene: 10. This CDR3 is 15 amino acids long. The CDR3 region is CASSPQQGILETQYF. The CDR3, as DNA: TGTGCCAGCAGTCCTCAACAGGGGATCCTAGAGACCCAGTACTTC.

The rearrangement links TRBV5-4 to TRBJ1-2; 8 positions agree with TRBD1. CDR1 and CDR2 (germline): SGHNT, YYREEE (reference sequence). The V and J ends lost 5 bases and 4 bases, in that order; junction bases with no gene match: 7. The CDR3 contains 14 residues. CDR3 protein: CASSAGGVGYGYTF. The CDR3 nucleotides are TGTGCCAGCAGTGCAGGGGGCGTCGGCTATGGCTACACCTTC. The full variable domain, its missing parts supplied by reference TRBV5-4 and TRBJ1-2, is ETGVTQSPTHLIKTRGQQVTLRCSSQSGHNTVSWYQQALGQGPQFIFQYYREEENGRGNFPPRFSGLQFPNYSSELNVNALELDDSALYLCASSAGGVGYGYTFGSGTRLTVV.

The CDR3 loop reads CASSLSYGTSSLSDTQYF. In DNA form, the CDR3 reads TGTGCCAGCAGTTTAAGTTACGGGACTTCGTCATTATCAGATACGCAGTATTTT. The gene calls are TRBV28 and TRBJ2-3; weak D call: TRBD2 (6 bases). Germline loops: CDR1 MDHEN, CDR2 SYDVKM. The CDR3 is 18 amino acids. V lost 2 bases and J 4 bases, leaving 22 bases between the germline ends. Full variable domain (outside the CDR3, taken from reference TRBV28 and TRBJ2-3): DVKVTQSSRYLVKRTGEKVFLECVQDMDHENMFWYRQDPGLGLRLIYFSYDVKMKEKGDIPEGYSVSREKKERFSLILESASTNQTSMYLCASSLSYGTSSLSDTQYFGPGTRLTVL.

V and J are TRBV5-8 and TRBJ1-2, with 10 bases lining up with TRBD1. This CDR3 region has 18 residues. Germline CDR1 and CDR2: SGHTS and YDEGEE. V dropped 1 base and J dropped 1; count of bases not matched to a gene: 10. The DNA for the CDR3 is TGTGCCAGCAGCTTGACAGGACAGGGGGGGGCTCATAACTATGGCTACACCTTC. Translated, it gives CASSLTGQGGAHNYGYTF.

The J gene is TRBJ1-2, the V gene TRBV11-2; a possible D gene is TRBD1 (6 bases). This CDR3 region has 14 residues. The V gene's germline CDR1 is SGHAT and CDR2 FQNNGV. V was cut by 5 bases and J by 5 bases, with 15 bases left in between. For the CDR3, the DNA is TGTGCCAGCAGCGCCGGGACAATCCCGTATGGCTACACCTTC. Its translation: CASSAGTIPYGYTF.

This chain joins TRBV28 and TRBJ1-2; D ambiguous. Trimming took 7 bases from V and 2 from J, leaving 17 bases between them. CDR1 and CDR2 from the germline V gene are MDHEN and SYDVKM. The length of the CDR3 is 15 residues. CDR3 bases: TGTGCCAGCAACCCACTTACATACAGAAACTATGGCTACACCTTC. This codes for CASNPLTYRNYGYTF.

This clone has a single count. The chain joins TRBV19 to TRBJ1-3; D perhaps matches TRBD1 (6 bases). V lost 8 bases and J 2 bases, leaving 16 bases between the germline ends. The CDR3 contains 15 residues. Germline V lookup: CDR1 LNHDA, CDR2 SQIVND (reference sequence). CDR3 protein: CASSFSGEAGNTIYF. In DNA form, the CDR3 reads TGTGCCAGTTCTTTCTCAGGGGAGGCTGGAAACACCATATATTTT.

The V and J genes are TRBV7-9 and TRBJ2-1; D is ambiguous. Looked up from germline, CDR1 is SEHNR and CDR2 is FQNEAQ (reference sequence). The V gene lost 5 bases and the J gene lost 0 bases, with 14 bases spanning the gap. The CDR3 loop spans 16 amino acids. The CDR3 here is CASSHTDVSSYNEQFF. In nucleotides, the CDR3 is TGTGCCAGCAGCCACACGGACGTCAGCTCCTACAATGAGCAGTTCTTC.

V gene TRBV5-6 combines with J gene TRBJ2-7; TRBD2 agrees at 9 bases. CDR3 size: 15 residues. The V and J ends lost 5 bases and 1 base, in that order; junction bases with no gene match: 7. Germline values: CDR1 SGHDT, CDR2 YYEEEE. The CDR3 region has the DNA TGTGCCAGCAGTCCCGGGACTAGCATGTCCTACGAGCAGTACTTC. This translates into CASSPGTSMSYEQYF.

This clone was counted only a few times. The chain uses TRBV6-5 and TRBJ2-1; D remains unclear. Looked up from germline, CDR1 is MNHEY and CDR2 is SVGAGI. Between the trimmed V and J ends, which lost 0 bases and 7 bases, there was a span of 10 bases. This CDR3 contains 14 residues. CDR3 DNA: TGTGCCAGCAGTTACTCGAGAATTGCGAATGAGCAGTTCTTC. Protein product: CASSYSRIANEQFF.

The CDR3: CASSWGEGNNEQFF. Written as DNA, the CDR3 is TGTGCCAGTAGCTGGGGGGAGGGCAACAATGAGCAGTTCTTC. V gene TRBV19 combines with J gene TRBJ2-1; 7 nucleotides agree with TRBD2. The V gene end was trimmed by 6 bases and the J gene end by 5 bases; junction bases not matched to a gene: 7. The CDR3 consists of 14 residues. Germline loops: CDR1 LNHDA, CDR2 SQIVND (reference sequence).

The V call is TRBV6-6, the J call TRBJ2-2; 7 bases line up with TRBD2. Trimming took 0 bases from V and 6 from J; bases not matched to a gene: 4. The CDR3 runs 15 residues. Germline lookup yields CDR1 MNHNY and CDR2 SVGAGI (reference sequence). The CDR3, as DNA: TGTGCCAGCAGTTACTCGAGGCGGGAGCCCGGGGAGCTGTTTTTT. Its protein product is CASSYSRREPGELFF.

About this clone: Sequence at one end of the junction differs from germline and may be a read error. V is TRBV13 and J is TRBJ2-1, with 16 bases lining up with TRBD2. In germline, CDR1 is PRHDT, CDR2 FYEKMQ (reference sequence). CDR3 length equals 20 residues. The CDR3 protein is CASSLGAGLAGGISYNEQFF. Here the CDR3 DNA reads TGTGCCAGCAGCCTAGGTGCGGGACTAGCGGGAGGGATCTCCTACAATGAGCAGTTCTTC.